This T cell receptor beta chain was sequenced during a study of cytomegalovirus exposure and HLA in healthy donors. Overall study findings and caveats: Later analysis revealed greater clonal expansion in HLA-associated TCR beta chains than in equally common others.

The PCR contained 60 Vbeta and 13 Jbeta primers. Measured with immunoSEQ multiplex PCR; TCRdb has only the in-frame clones, and not every one. This repertoire shows under 250,000 clones, around 86% found once; its top ten account for 2.7%. Note on this clone: Its cognate antigen is unknown.

The V gene lost 4 bases and the J gene lost 1 base, with 11 bases spanning the gap. The CDR3 spans 14 residues. Per the germline V gene, CDR1 is LNHNV and CDR2 is YYDKDF (reference sequence). The source is a woman aged 40 to 50 in good health and CMV-seronegative. The chain joins TRBV15 to TRBJ2-7; no reliable D call. Sequenced: PBMCs. The CDR3 protein is CATSNLTNSYEQYF. DNA for the CDR3: TGTGCCACCAGCAATCTAACGAATTCCTACGAGCAGTACTTC.